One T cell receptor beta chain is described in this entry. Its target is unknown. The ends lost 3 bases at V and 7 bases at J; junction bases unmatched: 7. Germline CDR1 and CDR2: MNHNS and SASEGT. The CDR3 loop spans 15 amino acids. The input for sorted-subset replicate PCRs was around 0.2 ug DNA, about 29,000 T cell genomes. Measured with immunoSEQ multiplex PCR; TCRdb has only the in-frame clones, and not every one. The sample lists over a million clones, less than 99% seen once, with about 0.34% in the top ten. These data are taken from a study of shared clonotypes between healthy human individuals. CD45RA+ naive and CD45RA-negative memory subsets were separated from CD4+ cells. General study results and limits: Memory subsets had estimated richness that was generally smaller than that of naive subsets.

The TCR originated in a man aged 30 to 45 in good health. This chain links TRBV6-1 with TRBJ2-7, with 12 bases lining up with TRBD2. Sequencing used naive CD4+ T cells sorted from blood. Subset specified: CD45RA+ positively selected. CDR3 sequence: CASSERTSGNREQYF. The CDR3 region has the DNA TGTGCCAGCAGTGAGAGGACTAGCGGGAATCGGGAGCAGTACTTC.